This TCR beta chain was retrieved from a study of Ad26.COV2.S vaccination and SARS-CoV-2 variants. Study information: Donor allocation was to the COV1001 Ad26.COV2.S trial arm.

Study results and caveats: People who got the vaccine or the placebo had similar non-spike TCR breadth.

The method was immunoSEQ multiplex PCR; TCRdb's version includes in-frame clones alone and lacks a portion of them. The table lists about 400,000 clones, 88% of them singletons. Treatment in this sample: over 15 received Ad26.COV2.S at low or high dose, single or two shots; 5 received placebo; per-sample allocation not given. Sampling occurred on day 63 after the first vaccine or placebo injection. Participants' vaccine, an Ad26 vector, delivered Wuhan-strain SARS-CoV-2 spike. About this clone itself: Its specificity is not known.

CDR1 and CDR2 from the germline V gene are SGHKS and YYEKEE (reference sequence). V dropped 4 bases and J dropped 4 bases, with 15 bases sitting between them. The length of the CDR3 is 15 residues. This TCR came from a person aged 18-60 years who received the Ad26.COV2.S COVID-19 vaccine or a placebo. Source: peripheral blood, taken in a trial of Ad26.COV2.S vaccine versus placebo. The V call is TRBV5-5, the J call TRBJ2-1, with a weak D call TRBD1 (5 bases). The CDR3: CASSKTVLAYNEQFF. In DNA form, the CDR3 reads TGTGCCAGCAGCAAGACAGTTCTGGCGTACAATGAGCAGTTCTTC. Full variable domain (rest looked up from reference TRBV5-5 and TRBJ2-1): DAGVTQSPTHLIKTRGQQVTLRCSPISGHKSVSWYQQVLGQGPQFIFQYYEKEERGRGNFPDRFSARQFPNYSSELNVNALLLGDSALYLCASSKTVLAYNEQFFGPGTRLTVL.